What follows are 24 T cell receptor beta chains derived from one specimen sequenced in a study of blood T cell repertoires in COVID-19. Clones were sequenced by immunoSEQ multiplex PCR, and TCRdb holds only the in-frame ones, with some missing. The sample has about 64,000 clones, roughly 90% seen once. Material: peripheral blood. Source of these receptors: a woman at least 80 years old with active COVID-19.

In DNA, the CDR3 is TGTGCCAGCAGCTTAGCCCGGGGAGATACGCAGTATTTT. Protein: CASSLARGDTQYF. The V and J genes are TRBV11-1 and TRBJ2-3, with TRBD2 as a possible D gene (5 bases). The CDR3 runs to 13 residues. Germline V gene data show CDR1 as SGHAT and CDR2 as FQDESV (reference sequence). With 0 bases removed from V and 5 bases from J, the gap between germline ends came to 6 bases.

The J gene is TRBJ1-5, the V gene TRBV7-9, with 8 bases aligning to TRBD1. CDR1 and CDR2 (germline): SEHNR, FQNEAQ (reference sequence). The CDR3 is made up of 16 amino acids. V trimming: 3 bases; J trimming: 3 bases; junction bases outside the gene matches: 7. CDR3 region: CASSFGTGGFNQPQHF. The DNA of the CDR3 is TGTGCCAGCAGCTTTGGGACAGGAGGATTCAATCAGCCCCAGCATTTT.

This clone was picked up one time. The rearrangement links TRBV28 to TRBJ1-3; the match to TRBD1 covers 9 bases. Germline CDR1 reads MDHEN; CDR2 reads SYDVKM. The CDR3 contains 18 residues. The trim removed 4 bases at V and 0 bases at J, leaving 10 bases unmatched. CDR3 sequence: CASSSRTGALLSGNTIYF. As DNA, the CDR3 is TGTGCCAGCAGTTCCCGGACAGGGGCCCTGCTCTCTGGAAACACCATATATTTT.

This chain links TRBV27 with TRBJ1-2; 7 positions match TRBD1. This CDR3 spans 14 amino acids. Trimming took 4 bases from V and 3 from J; bases not matched to a gene: 5. Germline CDR1 and CDR2: MNHEY and SMNVEV (reference sequence). Here the CDR3 DNA reads TGTGCCAGCAGTTCACAGGGGATGGACTATGGCTACACCTTC. As protein: CASSSQGMDYGYTF.

The rearrangement links TRBV7-8 to TRBJ2-5, with a weak D call TRBD1 (5 bases). The V gene's germline CDR1 is SGHVS and CDR2 FQNEAQ. The CDR3 sequence is 14 residues long. V was pared by 5 bases and J by 1 base, with 11 bases between. CDR3 in DNA: TGTGCCAGCAGCAGGGGTAGGACCCAAGAGACCCAGTACTTC. Its translation is CASSRGRTQETQYF.

The chain carries TRBV24-1 and TRBJ1-5; no definite D call. Germline V gives CDR1 KGHDR, CDR2 SFDVKD. The ends were cut back, 2 bases at V and 6 bases at J, with 4 bases in the middle. The CDR3 runs to 12 residues. Here the CDR3 DNA reads TGTGCCACCAGTGATTCGGGTCAGCCCCAGCATTTT. Protein sequence: CATSDSGQPQHF.

Concerning this clone: A read error may produce the germline difference seen at one junction end. V is TRBV2 and J is TRBJ2-3; TRBD2 matches 10 bases. The CDR3 covers 12 residues. The germline V gene has CDR1 SNHLY and CDR2 FYNNEI. The CDR3 reads CASSEQREGPGW. For the CDR3, the DNA is TGTGCCAGCAGTGAACAGCGGGAGGGCCCCGGGTGG. Combining the CDR3 with reference TRBV2 and TRBJ2-3 gives the whole variable domain EPEVTQTPSHQVTQMGQEVILRCVPISNHLYFYWYRQILGQKVEFLVSFYNNEISEKSEIFDDQFSVERPDGSNFTLKIRSTKLEDSAMYFCASSEQREGPGWGPGTRLTVL.

This sequence joins TRBV27 and TRBJ1-2; TRBD1 matches 7 bases. The V gene end was trimmed by 5 bases and the J gene end by 4 bases; junction bases not matched to a gene: 10. This CDR3 has 15 amino acids. Looked up from germline, CDR1 is MNHEY and CDR2 is SMNVEV (reference sequence). The DNA for the CDR3 is TGTGCCAGCAGTCTACTTGAGGGGGCCGCCTATGGCTACACCTTC. It yields the protein CASSLLEGAAYGYTF.

The chain has TRBV7-2 and TRBJ1-1; D perhaps matches TRBD1 (6 bases). Germline V gene data show CDR1 as SGHTA and CDR2 as FQGNSA. The CDR3 loop spans 15 amino acids. V was pared by 3 bases and J by 0 bases, with 11 bases between. The CDR3 nucleotides are TGTGCCAGCAGCTTCGGGGGGCCCGTGAACACTGAAGCTTTCTTT. Translating gives CASSFGGPVNTEAFF.

The rearrangement links TRBV7-9 to TRBJ2-7; 10 bases fit TRBD1. After removal of 4 bases from V and 6 bases from J, the junction contained 6 bases not matched to a gene. This CDR3 comprises 14 residues. Germline assignment: CDR1 SEHNR and CDR2 FQNEAQ (reference sequence). This CDR3 reads CASSSGTGEFEQYF. The CDR3 DNA follows: TGTGCCAGCAGCTCCGGGACAGGGGAGTTCGAGCAGTACTTC. Using reference TRBV7-9 and TRBJ2-7 for the parts outside the CDR3, the full variable domain is DTGVSQNPRHKITKRGQNVTFRCDPISEHNRLYWYRQTLGQGPEFLTYFQNEAQLEKSRLLSDRFSAERPKGSFSTLEIQRTEQGDSAMYLCASSSGTGEFEQYFGPGTRLTVT.

CDR3 in amino acids: CASVSTGTSGGEQYV. The CDR3 region has the DNA TGTGCTAGTGTTTCGACCGGGACTAGCGGGGGCGAGCAGTACGTC. The chain has TRBV12-5 and TRBJ2-7; 14 bases match TRBD2. The ends lost 7 bases at V and 6 bases at J; junction bases unmatched: 8. In germline, CDR1 is LGHNT, CDR2 FRNRAP. The CDR3 has 15 amino acids.

V usage is TRBV5-1 and J usage is TRBJ2-5, with 10 bases fitting TRBD2. The CDR3 sequence is 16 residues long. The V segment lost 0 bases and the J segment 5 bases; nucleotides outside the gene matches: 7. Germline CDR1 is SGHRS and CDR2 is YFSETQ. CDR3 amino acids: CASSLAPSGSRETQYF. The DNA of the CDR3 is TGCGCCAGCAGCTTGGCGCCTAGCGGGAGTAGGGAGACCCAGTACTTC.

The V gene is TRBV19, the J gene TRBJ1-5; perhaps TRBD1 as D (5 bases). Per the germline V gene, CDR1 is LNHDA and CDR2 is SQIVND (reference sequence). The CDR3 covers 15 residues. V was pared by 9 bases and J by 0 bases, with 15 bases between. CDR3 residues: CASPGGTSSNQPQHF. In DNA, the CDR3 is TGTGCCAGCCCTGGCGGGACTTCTAGCAATCAGCCCCAGCATTTT. Based on the CDR3 plus reference TRBV19 and TRBJ1-5, the full variable domain is DGGITQSPKYLFRKEGQNVTLSCEQNLNHDAMYWYRQDPGQGLRLIYYSQIVNDFQKGDIAEGYSVSREKKESFPLTVTSAQKNPTAFYLCASPGGTSSNQPQHFGDGTRLSIL.

Concerning this clone itself: One end of the junction fails to match germline, which may point to a read error. The chain has TRBV7-7 and TRBJ2-1; the match to TRBD2 covers 12 bases. The length of the CDR3 is 17 residues. Germline assignment: CDR1 SSHAT and CDR2 FNYEAQ (reference sequence). CDR3 in DNA: TGTGCTAGCAGCTCCGCAAGTGGACTAGCGGGATACAATGAGCAGTTCTTC. It translates to CASSSASGLAGYNEQFF. Filled out from reference TRBV7-7 and TRBJ2-1, the complete variable domain reads GAGVSQSPRYKVTKRGQDVTLRCDPISSHATLYWYQQALGQGPEFLTYFNYEAQPDKSGLPSDRFSAERPEGSISTLTIQRTEQRDSAMYRCASSSASGLAGYNEQFFGPGTRLTVL.

This clone was found once. The chain joins TRBV10-3 to TRBJ2-7; D perhaps matches TRBD2 (6 bases). V was trimmed by 10 bases and J by 2 bases, leaving 12 bases between them. This CDR3 contains 12 residues. Germline V gives CDR1 ENHRY, CDR2 SYGVKD. The CDR3 sequence: CATGVSTYEQYF. The DNA of the CDR3 is TGTGCCACGGGGGTTAGCACCTACGAGCAGTACTTC.

The chain links TRBV11-2 to TRBJ2-7, with 8 bases fitting TRBD1. CDR1 is SGHAT and CDR2 is FQNNGV in the germline V gene. V shed 4 bases and J 5 bases; nucleotides not matched to a gene: 4. The CDR3 loop spans 13 amino acids. The CDR3: CASSSPTGDEQYF. DNA of the CDR3: TGTGCCAGCAGCTCCCCGACAGGGGACGAGCAGTACTTC.

This chain joins TRBV6-4 and TRBJ1-2; 7 bases line up with TRBD1. Germline V gene lookup returns CDR1 MRHNA and CDR2 SNTAGT. J gave up 3 bases and V 7 bases, and 5 bases lay outside the gene matches. The CDR3 covers 13 residues. Here the CDR3 DNA reads TGTGCCAGCAAACCCCAGGGGGACTATGGCTACACCTTC. Translated, it gives CASKPQGDYGYTF.

The DNA of the CDR3 is TGTGCCAGTAGTATCGGGGGGGTCGTTAACTATGGCTACACCTTC. Protein: CASSIGGVVNYGYTF. This sequence joins TRBV19 and TRBJ1-2, with D tentatively TRBD1 (5 bases). V shed 3 bases and J shed 1 base, with 12 bases lying between them. CDR1 is LNHDA and CDR2 is SQIVND in the germline V gene (reference sequence). The CDR3 is 15 residues long. The whole variable domain, remainder taken from reference TRBV19 and TRBJ1-2, is DGGITQSPKYLFRKEGQNVTLSCEQNLNHDAMYWYRQDPGQGLRLIYYSQIVNDFQKGDIAEGYSVSREKKESFPLTVTSAQKNPTAFYLCASSIGGVVNYGYTFGSGTRLTVV.

V gene TRBV11-3 combines with J gene TRBJ2-3, with D possibly being TRBD2 (7 bases). Germline CDR1 SGHNT, CDR2 YENEEA. This CDR3 comprises 15 residues. Trimming stripped 1 base from V and 3 bases from J, with 11 bases between. CDR3 in DNA: TGTGCCAGCAGCTTAGCCGGGGGGCCGACAGATACGCAGTATTTT. This translates into CASSLAGGPTDTQYF.

The chain has TRBV24-1 and TRBJ2-7, with TRBD2 matching 13 bases. The length of the CDR3 is 16 residues. V was clipped by 3 bases and J by 3 bases; unmatched bases: 4. Germline V gene sequence: CDR1 KGHDR, CDR2 SFDVKD. CDR3 sequence reads: CATSDPGTSGNYEQYV. The CDR3 DNA follows: TGTGCCACCAGTGATCCCGGGACTAGCGGGAACTACGAGCAGTACGTC.

This clone was observed a single time. J is TRBJ2-7 and V is TRBV11-2; unclear D gene. The CDR3 loop spans 13 amino acids. V was clipped by 1 base and J by 1 base, with 5 bases between them. Germline V gives CDR1 SGHAT, CDR2 FQNNGV. In DNA form, the CDR3 reads TGTGCCAGCAGCTTAGCAGGTTCCTACGAGCAGTACGTC. It codes for CASSLAGSYEQYV.

J is TRBJ2-6 and V is TRBV9, with 8 nucleotides matching TRBD1. CDR3 size: 19 residues. V trimming: 2 bases; J trimming: 4 bases; junction bases outside the gene matches: 14. Germline V gene lookup returns CDR1 SGDLS and CDR2 YYNGEE. CDR3 amino acids: CASSVHLSGQGAGANVLTF. CDR3 DNA sequence: TGTGCCAGCAGCGTCCACCTGTCTGGACAGGGAGCGGGGGCCAACGTCCTGACTTTC. The whole variable domain, filled in from reference TRBV9 and TRBJ2-6, reads DSGVTQTPKHLITATGQRVTLRCSPRSGDLSVYWYQQSLDQGLQFLIQYYNGEERAKGNILERFSAQQFPDLHSELNLSSLELGDSALYFCASSVHLSGQGAGANVLTFGAGSRLTVL.

V usage is TRBV6-1 and J usage is TRBJ1-5; 8 bases are a match to TRBD1. CDR1 is MNHNS, CDR2 SASEGT, per germline. This CDR3 is built from 16 residues. The V and J ends lost 2 bases and 3 bases, in that order; junction bases with no gene match: 6. The CDR3 DNA sequence: TGTGCCAGCAGTGAAACCAGGGGGCGACACAATCAGCCCCAGCATTTT. It yields the protein CASSETRGRHNQPQHF.

The CDR3 region is CASSQGTGRRTDTQYF. CDR3 bases: TGTGCCAGCAGCCAAGGGACAGGGCGTCGCACAGATACGCAGTATTTT. The V gene is TRBV14, the J gene TRBJ2-3; 8 bases are shared with TRBD1. The ends lost 1 base at V and 1 base at J; junction bases unmatched: 4. CDR3 size: 16 residues. Germline CDR1 and CDR2: SGHDN and FVKESK.